Here is one TCR beta chain with its context. Its target is not known. The data were taken from a study of T cells in localized non-small cell lung cancer. Study results and caveats: Sequence data derive from only one tumor region, so heterogeneity remains possible.

The table came from immunoSEQ multiplex PCR; TCRdb's copy has only in-frame clones and leaves some out. The sample yields over a thousand clones, roughly a quarter seen once. The V gene's germline CDR1 is SGHNT and CDR2 YENEEA. The CDR3 totals 16 residues. V was pared by 6 bases and J by 0 bases, with 5 bases of the junction left unmatched. The sequence derives from a man between 40 and 70 years old with stage I squamous cell lung carcinoma. The chain joins TRBV11-3 to TRBJ1-5; TRBD1 agrees at 10 bases. The source material was lung tumor tissue, sampled before any cancer treatment. The CDR3 nucleotides read TGTGCCAGCAGACGGACAGGGGGAACTAGCAATCAGCCCCAGCATTTT. Translated, it gives CASRRTGGTSNQPQHF.